Listed below are T cell receptor beta chains from one sample, sequenced in a study of T-cell reconstitution after alpha-beta-depleted transplantation in children. One entry per CDR3 protein results from TCRdb running MiXCR on the PCR reads. The sample contains 400,000 to 550,000 distinct CDR3 sequences, about 10% of which appear only once. Source: PBMCs, taken before TCRalphabeta/CD19-depleted stem cell transplant. These receptor sequences come from a child under 10 years old with inherited bone marrow failure, due to receive a stem cell transplant. The CDR3 runs from the conserved cysteine through the conserved F or W. Each record gives: V gene, J gene, D gene, clone size, CDR3 DNA, CDR3 protein. A D gene is named only where the DNA matches it firmly. Clone size appears in some rows only: once, few, many, or a class for an expanded clone.

TRBV27,TRBJ2-5,.,many,TGTGCCAGCAGTTTATTATCGGGTGGACAAGAGACCCAGTACTTC,CASSLLSGGQETQYF
TRBV2,TRBJ2-7,TRBD2,few,TGTGCCAGCAGTGAAACTAGCGGGGTCAACTACGAGCAGTACTTC,CASSETSGVNYEQYF
TRBV29-1,TRBJ2-2,.,.,TGCAGCGCCCTGGGGGGACAGACGAACACCGGGGAGCTGTTTTTT,CSALGGQTNTGELFF
TRBV29-1,TRBJ2-6,.,few,TGCAGCGCCTGGGACCCGACCTCTGGGGCCAACGTCCTGACTTTC,CSAWDPTSGANVLTF
TRBV30,TRBJ2-6,.,few,TGTGCCTGGAGTTTGGGTTCTGGGGCCAACGTCCTGACTTTC,CAWSLGSGANVLTF
TRBV11-2,TRBJ2-1,TRBD1,many,TGTGCCAGCAGATCAAGGGGGACAGACTACAATGAGCAGTTCTTC,CASRSRGTDYNEQFF
TRBV7-2,TRBJ2-1,.,many,TGTGCCACATTTGGACAGAACAATGAGCAGTTCTTC,CATFGQNNEQFF
TRBV6-5,TRBJ2-7,.,.,TGTGCCACCGACAGGGTGGGGGGAACTACAGGAGAGCAGTACTTC,CATDRVGGTTGEQYF
TRBV10-3,TRBJ2-6,TRBD1,many,TGTGCCATCAGAGAGGTGGCAGGGGGCTCTGGGGCCAACGTCCTGACTTTC,CAIREVAGGSGANVLTF
TRBV3-1,TRBJ1-1,.,many,TGTGCCAGCAGCCACGGACAGAGCTTGAACACTGAAGCTTTCTTT,CASSHGQSLNTEAFF
TRBV6-2/TRBV6-3,TRBJ2-3,.,many,TGTGCCAGCAGTTACTTGGACAACCTAAGGACAGATACGCAGTATTTT,CASSYLDNLRTDTQYF
TRBV11-2,TRBJ2-3,.,many,TGTGCCAGCAGCTTAGGGCCGATTGTAGATACGCAGTATTTT,CASSLGPIVDTQYF
TRBV27,TRBJ2-6,.,many,TGTGCCAGCAGTACCCACCCCGGGGCTGGGGCCAACGTCCTGACTTTC,CASSTHPGAGANVLTF
TRBV20-1,TRBJ1-4,TRBD1,.,TGCAGTGCTAGACCCTACAGGGGGCTGGGGGAGGCAACTAATGAAAAACTGTTTTTT,CSARPYRGLGEATNEKLFF
TRBV2,TRBJ1-2,TRBD1,.,TGTGCCAGCATTACCGGGACAGGGGTTCGCGGCTACACCTTC,CASITGTGVRGYTF
TRBV7-2,TRBJ2-3,.,many,TGTGCCAGCAGCTCAGCAGGACCGCCAGATACGCAGTATTTT,CASSSAGPPDTQYF
TRBV30,TRBJ2-7,.,few,TGTGCCTGGAGTCTACTTACCTACGAGCAGTACTTC,CAWSLLTYEQYF
TRBV25-1,TRBJ1-3,.,many,TGTGCCAGCAGTGAATCCGGAAACACCATATATTTT,CASSESGNTIYF
TRBV7-9,TRBJ2-7,TRBD1,many,TGTGCCAGCAGCCGAACTCCAGGGACAGGGGACGAGCAGTACTTC,CASSRTPGTGDEQYF
TRBV5-1,TRBJ2-3,.,many,TGCGCCAGCAGCTTGGTTCCGGGGGCTTCAGGCACAGATACGCAGTATTTT,CASSLVPGASGTDTQYF
TRBV9,TRBJ2-5,.,.,TGTGCCAGCAGCGTAGGCCTCCTATCAGCAGGGGTCGAAAAGACCCAGTACTTC,CASSVGLLSAGVEKTQYF
TRBV4-1,TRBJ2-5,.,many,TGCGCCAGCAGCCGCGTGGGAGGCCTCCCAGAGACCCAGTACTTC,CASSRVGGLPETQYF
TRBV4-3,TRBJ2-7,.,many,TGCGCCAGCAGCCAAGAAAGGACAGATCCCTACGAGCAGTACTTC,CASSQERTDPYEQYF
TRBV27,TRBJ1-1,TRBD1,few,TGTGCCAGCAGTTTGCAGGGGGGGGGAAACACTGAAGCTTTCTTT,CASSLQGGGNTEAFF
TRBV19,TRBJ2-1,TRBD2,few,TGTGCCAGTAGTATTGGACTAGTCAATGAGCAGTTCTTC,CASSIGLVNEQFF
TRBV29-1,TRBJ2-1,TRBD2,.,TGCAGCGTTGAAGATTCCCCGCTAGCGGGCACCTACAATGAGCAGTTCTTC,CSVEDSPLAGTYNEQFF
TRBV7-9,TRBJ2-7,.,few,TGTGCCAGCGCGGGGACAGAGTTCCCCTACGAGCAGTACTTC,CASAGTEFPYEQYF
TRBV29-1,TRBJ2-5,TRBD1,many,TGCAGCGGAAAGCGACAGGGGGGCAAAGAGACCCAGTACTTC,CSGKRQGGKETQYF
TRBV29-1,TRBJ2-3,.,few,TGCAGCGTTGAAAGCGACACAGATACGCAGTATTTT,CSVESDTDTQYF
TRBV29-1,TRBJ2-5,.,many,TGCAGCGTTGAGGCACCACAAGAGACCCAGTACTTC,CSVEAPQETQYF
TRBV15,TRBJ2-7,.,.,TGTGCCACCAGCAGAGATCTCAGCTACTACCCCGACGAGCAGTACTTC,CATSRDLSYYPDEQYF
TRBV29-1,TRBJ2-2,TRBD1,many,TGCAGCGTGGGGGGACAGGTCACCGGGGAGCTGTTTTTT,CSVGGQVTGELFF
TRBV3-1,TRBJ2-5,TRBD1,many,TGTGCCAGCAGCCCCTGGACAGGGGGCCCGGGAGAGACCCAGTACTTC,CASSPWTGGPGETQYF
TRBV11-2,TRBJ2-7,.,many,TGTGCCAGCAGCTTAGTCCAGAGGCTTGGGGAGCAGTACTTC,CASSLVQRLGEQYF
TRBV7-2,TRBJ2-3,.,many,TGTGCCAGCTGCGCGTCGGCATCGGATACGCAGTATTTT,CASCASASDTQYF
TRBV10-2,TRBJ2-3,TRBD2,few,TGCGCCAGCAGTGAGTCGAGCGGGAGGGAGGGAGATACGCAGTATTTT,CASSESSGREGDTQYF
TRBV4-1,TRBJ2-7,TRBD1,many,TGCGCCAGCAGCCAGGCCGGACAGGGCCAATTGGGCGAGCAGTACTTC,CASSQAGQGQLGEQYF
TRBV20-1,TRBJ1-2,TRBD1,few,TGCAGTGCTAGACGGACAGGGGCAAACTATGGCTACACCTTC,CSARRTGANYGYTF
TRBV5-1,TRBJ2-2,TRBD1,many,TGCGCCAGCAGCTTTTCTACAGGGGATTCCGGGGAGCTGTTTTTT,CASSFSTGDSGELFF
TRBV27,TRBJ2-7,.,many,TGTGCCAGCAGTTTTGGGGGGCCGGGCTACGAGCAGTACTTC,CASSFGGPGYEQYF
TRBV7-2,TRBJ2-1,.,many,TGTGCCAGCAGCGTCGGGACACCTTACAATGAGCAGTTCTTC,CASSVGTPYNEQFF
TRBV7-8,TRBJ2-7,TRBD2,many,TGTGCCAGCAGCCCGGGACTAGCGGGTGCGGAGGGATCCTACGAGCAGTACTTC,CASSPGLAGAEGSYEQYF
TRBV11-2,TRBJ1-2,.,.,TGTGCCAGCAGCCGGACACTTTATGGCTACACCTTC,CASSRTLYGYTF
TRBV7-2,TRBJ1-5,TRBD1,.,TGTGCCAGCAGCTTATTATCCGGGACAGTCTTCCAGCCCCAGCATTTT,CASSLLSGTVFQPQHF
TRBV4-1,TRBJ2-2,.,many,TGCGCCAGCAGCCTCTCCTCTCACACCGGGGAGCTGTTTTTT,CASSLSSHTGELFF
TRBV12-3/TRBV12-4,TRBJ1-2,.,.,TGTGCCAGCAGTTTCATGGCTCAACTAGGGCGGGGCTACACCTTC,CASSFMAQLGRGYTF
TRBV12-3/TRBV12-4,TRBJ1-2,.,many,TGTGCCAGCAGTCAGACTTCAGACAGGATGGGGGGAGGCTACACCTTC,CASSQTSDRMGGGYTF
TRBV6-2/TRBV6-3,TRBJ2-7,.,many,TGTGCCAGCAGTTATTGGGCGTTTGAGCAGTACTTC,CASSYWAFEQYF
TRBV27,TRBJ2-7,TRBD2,many,TGTGCCAGCAGTTTATTGGGGACTAGTGAAGAGGGGTTTTACTACGAGCAGTACTTC,CASSLLGTSEEGFYYEQYF